This is a list of T cell receptor beta chains from one sample in a study of identical twins. MiXCR, applied by TCRdb to the 5' RACE reads, yields one record per CDR3 protein. In the table there are around 550,000 distinct CDR3 sequences, over 12% of which are singletons. This same sample was also taken into another study, of yellow fever vaccine responses in identical twins.

The sequenced material came from CD4+ T cells sorted from blood. The receptors here all came from a woman aged 18-35 years in good health. Both conserved end residues are part of each CDR3. A D gene is named only where the DNA matches it firmly. A row's size may be missing; if present it is once, few, many or a size class.

>NA|TRBV2|TRBJ2-2|NA
CASSGESHTGELFF
TGTGCCAGCTCCGGGGAATCCCACACCGGGGAGCTGTTTTTT
>NA|TRBV20-1|TRBJ2-5|TRBD2
CSAREPGGGVSIETQYF
TGCAGTGCTAGAGAACCCGGGGGGGGGGTTTCGATAGAGACCCAGTACTTC
>NA|TRBV3-1|TRBJ2-1|NA
CASSPDPGRQFF
TGTGCCAGCAGCCCCGACCCCGGCCGGCAGTTCTTC
>NA|TRBV20-1|TRBJ2-7|NA
CSARGRPSYEQYF
TGCAGTGCTAGAGGACGCCCTTCCTACGAGCAGTACTTC
>few|TRBV7-2|TRBJ2-3|NA
CASRPGLTDTQYF
TGTGCCAGCAGGCCTGGGTTGACAGATACGCAGTATTTT
>few|TRBV6-5|TRBJ1-1|NA
CASSNRMNTEAFF
TGTGCCAGCAGTAACAGAATGAACACTGAAGCTTTCTTT
>few|TRBV20-1|TRBJ1-5|NA
CSALGGSNQPQHF
TGCAGTGCTCTTGGAGGGAGCAATCAGCCCCAGCATTTT
>NA|TRBV12-5|TRBJ1-5|NA
CASGLFDGSNQPQHF
TGTGCTAGTGGTTTATTCGACGGTAGCAATCAGCCCCAGCATTTT
>few|TRBV12-3/TRBV12-4|TRBJ1-2|NA
CASRPGGIDGYTF
TGTGCCAGCAGGCCGGGGGGGATCGATGGCTACACCTTC
>many|TRBV12-3/TRBV12-4|TRBJ2-5|TRBD2
CASSLAGGPETQYF
TGTGCCAGCAGTCTAGCGGGAGGGCCGGAGACCCAGTACTTC
>few|TRBV20-1|TRBJ2-3|TRBD2
CSAGTSLDTQYF
TGCAGTGCAGGGACTAGCTTAGATACGCAGTATTTT
>NA|TRBV5-5|TRBJ2-5|NA
CASSLVNQETQYF
TGTGCCAGCAGCTTGGTGAATCAAGAGACCCAGTACTTC
>NA|TRBV20-1|TRBJ2-3|NA
CSARDGTGITDTQYF
TGCAGTGCTAGAGATGGGACTGGAATCACAGATACGCAGTATTTT
>few|TRBV20-1|TRBJ2-1|TRBD1
CSASVWDRGNEQFF
TGCAGTGCTAGTGTGTGGGACAGGGGCAATGAGCAGTTCTTC
>NA|TRBV5-1|TRBJ2-1|TRBD2
CASSLITSGSPNEQFF
TGCGCCAGCAGCTTGATTACTAGCGGGAGTCCTAATGAGCAGTTCTTC
>NA|TRBV29-1|TRBJ2-5|TRBD2
CSVEFGTSVQETQYF
TGCAGCGTTGAATTCGGGACTAGCGTCCAAGAGACCCAGTACTTC
>few|TRBV4-2|TRBJ2-5|NA
CASSQARGETQYF
TGTGCCAGCAGCCAAGCCCGCGGGGAGACCCAGTACTTC
>few|TRBV11-2|TRBJ1-5|NA
CASSSQENQPQHF
TGTGCCAGCAGCTCCCAGGAGAATCAGCCCCAGCATTTT
>NA|TRBV20-1|TRBJ1-2|NA
CSASPTVGPTF
TGCAGTGCTAGCCCCACAGTCGGGCCCACCTTC
>NA|TRBV12-5|TRBJ2-7|TRBD1
CASGLGTKTGQTTYEQYF
TGTGCTAGTGGTTTGGGAACCAAGACGGGACAGACTACCTACGAGCAGTACTTC
>NA|TRBV12-3/TRBV12-4|TRBJ2-3|NA
CASSLGAGDTQYF
TGTGCCAGCAGTTTGGGCGCTGGGGATACGCAGTATTTT
>NA|TRBV25-1|TRBJ2-1|TRBD1
CASQRDRGNEQFF
TGTGCCAGCCAGCGGGACAGGGGAAATGAGCAGTTCTTC
>NA|TRBV5-1|TRBJ2-3|TRBD2
CASRFASGTSTDTQYF
TGCGCCAGCAGATTCGCTAGCGGGACTAGCACAGATACGCAGTATTTT
>NA|TRBV5-6|TRBJ1-2|NA
CASRKGIGISGYGYTF
TGTGCCAGCAGGAAGGGAATTGGGATAAGCGGCTATGGCTACACCTTC
>few|TRBV7-9|TRBJ1-1|NA
CASSGLGDTEAFF
TGTGCCAGCAGCGGCCTCGGGGACACTGAAGCTTTCTTT
>few|TRBV5-5|TRBJ1-5|NA
CASSPGHQNQPQHF
TGTGCCAGCAGCCCGGGACACCAGAATCAGCCCCAGCATTTT
>few|TRBV21-1|TRBJ2-2|NA
CASRPDTQNTGELFF
TGTGCCAGCAGACCCGACACCCAAAACACCGGGGAGCTGTTTTTT
>few|TRBV20-1|TRBJ2-7|NA
CSARDSSRVPYEQYF
TGCAGTGCTAGAGATTCCTCCAGGGTCCCCTACGAGCAGTACTTC
>few|TRBV6-5|TRBJ2-7|TRBD2
CASSYESAGGPVEQYF
TGTGCCAGCAGTTATGAGAGTGCGGGAGGGCCGGTCGAGCAGTACTTC
>few|TRBV20-1|TRBJ2-1|NA
CSAMEPRDHYNEQFF
TGCAGTGCTATGGAACCCCGGGACCATTACAATGAGCAGTTCTTC
>NA|TRBV28|TRBJ2-5|NA
CASSSGWETQYF
TGTGCCAGCAGTTCCGGGTGGGAGACCCAGTACTTC
>NA|TRBV9|TRBJ2-1|TRBD2
CASSGASRTSGEFF
TGTGCCAGCAGCGGAGCCTCTAGGACTAGCGGGGAGTTCTTC
>many|TRBV7-8|TRBJ2-3|NA
CASSKTMGTTDTQYF
TGTGCCAGCAGCAAAACCATGGGGACCACAGATACGCAGTATTTT
>NA|TRBV6-2/TRBV6-3|TRBJ1-1|NA
CASRPQAYEAFF
TGTGCCAGCAGGCCCCAGGCATATGAAGCTTTCTTT
>NA|TRBV7-8|TRBJ2-2|NA
CASSPRRGGPGGELFF
TGTGCCAGCAGCCCCCGGAGGGGCGGACCGGGCGGGGAGCTGTTTTTT
>NA|TRBV7-7|TRBJ2-1|NA
CASSGGPNNEQFF
TGTGCCAGCAGCGGAGGACCGAACAATGAGCAGTTCTTC
>few|TRBV2|TRBJ2-1|NA
CASLFGVDNEQFF
TGTGCCAGCTTGTTTGGGGTGGACAATGAGCAGTTCTTC
>few|TRBV24-1|TRBJ2-5|NA
CATSGPLGPETQYF
TGTGCCACCAGCGGCCCGTTAGGGCCGGAGACCCAGTACTTC
>NA|TRBV7-8|TRBJ2-1|NA
CASSFAGLGNEQFF
TGTGCCAGCAGCTTTGCAGGGCTGGGAAATGAGCAGTTCTTC
>NA|TRBV6-5|TRBJ1-6|NA
CASSWGRGSSPLHF
TGTGCCAGCAGTTGGGGCAGGGGAAGTTCACCCCTCCACTTT
>NA|TRBV29-1|TRBJ2-1|NA
CSVDSQVFYNEQFF
TGCAGCGTTGATAGCCAGGTTTTCTACAATGAGCAGTTCTTC
>few|TRBV29-1|TRBJ1-1|NA
CSVARGGEAFF
TGCAGCGTTGCAAGGGGTGGTGAAGCTTTCTTT
>NA|TRBV28|TRBJ2-7|NA
CASSSPSPPYEQYF
TGTGCCAGCAGTTCGCCCTCCCCTCCCTACGAGCAGTACTTC
>few|TRBV24-1|TRBJ2-1|NA
CATLHRDAPGNEQFF
TGTGCCACCCTCCACCGGGACGCCCCAGGCAATGAGCAGTTCTTC
>once|TRBV6-5|TRBJ2-5|NA
CASSFRLGSSWETQYF
TGTGCCAGCAGTTTCCGACTAGGATCGAGCTGGGAGACCCAGTACTTC
>NA|TRBV28|TRBJ1-4|NA
CASSPDRREEKLFF
TGTGCCAGCAGTCCAGACCGCAGGGAGGAAAAACTGTTTTTT
>few|TRBV12-3/TRBV12-4|TRBJ2-1|TRBD1
CASSRDRGTYNEQFF
TGTGCCAGCAGTCGCGACAGGGGAACCTACAATGAGCAGTTCTTC
>NA|TRBV11-2|TRBJ2-1|NA
CASSLVGQGRYNEQFF
TGTGCCAGCAGCTTAGTGGGCCAGGGAAGATACAATGAGCAGTTCTTC
>NA|TRBV29-1|TRBJ2-1|NA
CSVESFNNEQFF
TGCAGCGTTGAAAGCTTCAACAATGAGCAGTTCTTC
>NA|TRBV5-1|TRBJ2-4|NA
CASSLGAPENIQYF
TGCGCCAGCAGCTTGGGTGCCCCGGAGAACATTCAGTACTTC
>once|TRBV20-1|TRBJ2-7|TRBD2
CSAPGTSGSIEQYF
TGCAGTGCTCCCGGGACTAGCGGGAGTATCGAGCAGTACTTC
>NA|TRBV7-3|TRBJ2-7|TRBD1
CASSPGGTGDYEQYF
TGTGCCAGCAGCCCCGGAGGGACAGGGGACTACGAGCAGTACTTC
>NA|TRBV10-1|TRBJ2-5|NA
CASSESKGKETQYF
TGCGCCAGCAGTGAGTCGAAGGGCAAAGAGACCCAGTACTTC
>few|TRBV28|TRBJ2-1|TRBD1
CASSIPTPQTGGAEQFF
TGTGCCAGCAGTATCCCCACCCCTCAGACAGGGGGCGCGGAGCAGTTCTTC
>NA|TRBV20-1|TRBJ2-7|TRBD1
CSASEDRSTSYEQYF
TGCAGTGCTAGTGAGGACAGGAGCACCTCCTACGAGCAGTACTTC
>NA|TRBV7-8|TRBJ2-7|NA
CASSLGRGDEQYF
TGTGCCAGCAGCTTAGGTAGAGGCGACGAGCAGTACTTC
>many|TRBV6-4|TRBJ2-1|TRBD1
CASSKRTGVVYNEQFF
TGTGCCAGCAGTAAACGGACAGGGGTTGTCTACAATGAGCAGTTCTTC
>NA|TRBV3-1|TRBJ1-2|NA
CASSQGDSGYGYTF
TGTGCCAGCAGCCAAGGAGACAGCGGGTATGGCTACACCTTC
>few|TRBV25-1|TRBJ2-1|TRBD2
CASKPGREGVF
TGTGCCAGCAAACCGGGACGGGAGGGGGTCTTC